Shown below are 21 T cell receptor beta chains from a single sample sequenced in a study of Ad26.COV2.S vaccination and SARS-CoV-2 variants. TCRdb's table, derived via immunoSEQ multiplex PCR, lists solely in-frame clones and lacks some. The top ten clones hold 1.5% to 2% of a sample with nearly 400,000 clones, approximately 90% of them seen once. The sample's treatment: 15 to 20 received Ad26.COV2.S at low or high dose, single or two shots; about 5 received placebo; per-sample allocation not given. Specimens were obtained on day 63 following the first vaccine or placebo injection. Sequenced here: peripheral blood, sampled in a trial of Ad26.COV2.S vaccine versus placebo. These receptors all come from a person aged 18 to 65 who received the Ad26.COV2.S COVID-19 vaccine or a placebo.

The gene calls are TRBV7-8 and TRBJ2-7; 10 nucleotides line up with TRBD2. Germline-derived CDR1 and CDR2 are SGHVS and FQNEAQ. V gave up 1 base and J gave up 6 bases; unmatched junction bases: 12. This CDR3 spans 17 amino acids. The DNA of the CDR3 is TGTGCCAGCAGCTTAGGACTAAAAGCGGGAGGGCCAGCCGAGCAGTACTTC. It codes for CASSLGLKAGGPAEQYF.

V usage is TRBV21-1 and J usage is TRBJ2-2; the table's D gene call, TRBD2, was not cross checked with the DNA. TRBV21-1 is assigned pseudogene status. This CDR3 contains 17 residues. DNA for the CDR3: TGTGCCAGCACCCAGTCCGGGGATGAAGCGAACACCGGGGAGCTGTTTTTT. This gives the protein CASTQSGDEANTGELFF.

This sequence joins TRBV30 and TRBJ1-3; unclear D gene. Trimming shortened V by 1 base and J by 7 bases, and 5 bases separated the two germline ends. CDR3 length equals 11 residues. The germline gives CDR1 GTSNPN, CDR2 SVGIG (reference sequence). CDR3 residues: CAWSAQNTIYF. The CDR3, as DNA: TGTGCCTGGAGTGCCCAGAACACCATATATTTT.

The chain has TRBV27 and TRBJ2-3, with D tentatively TRBD1 (6 bases). This CDR3 region has 15 residues. V lost 4 bases and J 2 bases, leaving 13 bases between the germline ends. Germline lookup yields CDR1 MNHEY and CDR2 SMNVEV (reference sequence). This CDR3 reads CASSSYTGSTDTQYF. The CDR3 nucleotides read TGTGCCAGCAGTTCCTACACAGGGTCCACAGATACGCAGTATTTT.

The V gene is TRBV19, the J gene TRBJ2-2, with 13 bases lining up with TRBD2. CDR1 is LNHDA, CDR2 SQIVND, per germline (reference sequence). Trimming took 4 bases from V and 7 from J; bases not matched to a gene: 9. CDR3 size: 17 residues. DNA of the CDR3: TGTGCCAGTAGTAAGCCCAGACTAGCGGGAGGCGGCGGGGAGCTGTTTTTT. Translating it yields CASSKPRLAGGGGELFF.

As regards this clone: At one end the junction does not follow the germline gene, possibly because of a read error. The chain links TRBV10-2 to TRBJ1-4; the match to TRBD1 covers 8 bases. Germline assignment: CDR1 WSHSY and CDR2 SAAADI. This CDR3 has 13 amino acids. The CDR3 is CASSELGGTGRVF. CDR3 nucleotide sequence: TGCGCCAGCAGTGAGCTGGGGGGGACAGGCCGTGTTTTT.

This clone was detected ten times or more. V usage is TRBV7-2 and J usage is TRBJ2-2; D gene ambiguous. V dropped 1 base and J dropped 6 bases, with 9 bases sitting between them. The CDR3 runs 14 residues. Germline V gene data show CDR1 as SGHTA and CDR2 as FQGNSA. The CDR3 DNA reads as TGTGCCAGCAGCTTAGATGTAGTTGCCGGGGAGCTGTTTTTT. Translated, it gives CASSLDVVAGELFF.

V is TRBV24-1 and J is TRBJ1-1, with D hard to call. Deletions cut 1 base from V and 5 bases from J, with 7 bases between. Germline-derived CDR1 and CDR2 are KGHDR and SFDVKD. This CDR3 spans 13 amino acids. CDR3 residues: CATSDFLGTEAFF. The DNA of the CDR3 is TGTGCCACCAGTGATTTTCTGGGGACTGAAGCTTTCTTT.

The chain has TRBV28 and TRBJ2-2; no clear D. The CDR3 is made up of 13 amino acids. The germline V gene has CDR1 MDHEN and CDR2 SYDVKM. V was clipped by 10 bases and J by 0 bases, with 9 bases between them. CDR3 coding DNA: TGTGCCACAGGCGAAACGAACACCGGGGAGCTGTTTTTT. Protein product: CATGETNTGELFF.

The CDR3 sequence: CASTGGRDSPGGTDTQYF. CDR3 sequence (DNA): TGTGCCAGCACCGGGGGACGGGACTCCCCTGGGGGCACAGATACGCAGTATTTT. V usage is TRBV5-4 and J usage is TRBJ2-3; the D gene is possibly TRBD2 (6 bases). Deletions cut 6 bases from V and 1 base from J, with 24 bases between. The CDR3 sequence is 18 residues long. Germline V gene lookup returns CDR1 SGHNT and CDR2 YYREEE (reference sequence).

The chain uses TRBV7-3 and TRBJ1-1; 7 bases agree with TRBD1. The J segment lost 4 bases and the V segment lost 4 bases, leaving 3 bases of the junction unmatched. The germline CDR1 and CDR2 sequences are SGHTA and FQGTGA. The CDR3 length is 13 residues. CDR3 in amino acids: CASSSNRGTEAFF. DNA of the CDR3: TGTGCCAGCAGCTCCAACAGGGGCACTGAAGCTTTCTTT.

The gene calls are TRBV3-1 (or the pseudogene TRBV3-2) and TRBJ2-1, with TRBD2 matching 12 bases. Germline V lookup: CDR1 LGHDT, CDR2 YNNKEL (reference sequence). The length of the CDR3 is 18 residues. The V gene end was trimmed by 0 bases and the J gene end by 7 bases; junction bases not matched to a gene: 10. CDR3 bases: TGTGCCAGCAGCCAAGATCCGGCTAGCGGGAGGGCCGGAAATGAGCAGTTCTTC. This codes for CASSQDPASGRAGNEQFF.

V is TRBV4-1 and J is TRBJ2-4; TRBD2 aligns across 13 bases. Losses at the gene ends were 4 bases for V and 5 bases for J; bases not matched to a gene: 5. The CDR3 spans 16 residues. Germline CDR1 MGHRA, CDR2 YSYEKL. The CDR3 protein is CASSLGTSGRENIQYF. The CDR3 DNA reads as TGCGCCAGCAGCCTCGGAACTAGCGGGAGGGAAAACATTCAGTACTTC.

V and J are TRBV5-1 and TRBJ2-1, with D maybe TRBD1 (6 bases). Germline-derived CDR1 and CDR2 are SGHRS and YFSETQ. The ends were cut back, 4 bases at V and 8 bases at J, with 10 bases in the middle. The CDR3 is 12 amino acids. CDR3 loop: CASSPEGDEQFF. In DNA form, the CDR3 reads TGCGCCAGCAGCCCCGAGGGGGATGAGCAGTTCTTC.

The J gene is TRBJ2-1, the V gene TRBV20-1; D unclear. Germline CDR1 reads DFQATT; CDR2 reads SNEGSKA (reference sequence). Between the trimmed V and J ends, which lost 4 bases and 3 bases, there was a span of 1 base. The CDR3 loop spans 10 amino acids. The CDR3 nucleotides read TGCAGTGCTATCTACAATGAGCAGTTCTTC. This translates into CSAIYNEQFF.

This chain links TRBV30 with TRBJ1-6; D unclear. The germline V and J ends were trimmed by 2 bases and 9 bases, with 14 bases remaining between them. The CDR3 is 14 residues long. The germline CDR1 and CDR2 sequences are GTSNPN and SVGIG (reference sequence). The CDR3 DNA is TGTGCCTGGAGTAGGGCTATGAGGCGTTCACCCCTCCACTTT. This sequence encodes CAWSRAMRRSPLHF.

The chain couples TRBV7-3 to TRBJ2-1; 13 nucleotides match TRBD2. The CDR3 is 15 amino acids. Germline V lookup: CDR1 SGHTA, CDR2 FQGTGA. Trimming at V came to 5 bases and at J to 12 bases, leaving 10 bases not matched to a gene. CDR3 in DNA: TGTGCCAGCAGCCCGGATGGACTAGCGGGAGTAGGGCAGTTCTTC. It encodes CASSPDGLAGVGQFF.

This chain uses TRBV28 with TRBJ1-2; tentatively, D is TRBD1 (6 bases). Trimming cost V 8 bases and J 1 base, with 14 bases left between them. This CDR3 spans 14 amino acids. From germline, CDR1 is MDHEN and CDR2 SYDVKM. CDR3 loop: CASVDGGLNYGYTF. The CDR3, as DNA: TGTGCCAGCGTGGATGGGGGGCTTAACTATGGCTACACCTTC.

The chain couples TRBV18 to TRBJ2-7; TRBD2 might be the D (6 bases). The V gene's germline CDR1 is KGHSH and CDR2 LQKENI. V shed 3 bases and J shed 5 bases, with 17 bases lying between them. This CDR3 comprises 15 residues. This chain's CDR3 is CASSPGLGGKNEQYF. In DNA, the CDR3 is TGTGCCAGCTCACCTGGGTTGGGGGGAAAGAACGAGCAGTACTTC.

The chain is built from TRBV4-2 and TRBJ1-2, with unresolved D. V was cut by 1 base and J by 8 bases, with 8 bases left in between. The CDR3 has 12 residues. Looked up from germline, CDR1 is LGHNA and CDR2 is YNFKEQ. CDR3 in amino acids: CASSQGRMGYTF. Here the CDR3 DNA reads TGTGCCAGCAGCCAAGGACGAATGGGCTACACCTTC.

The chain has TRBV5-1 and TRBJ2-5; the match to TRBD1 covers 7 bases. The V and J ends lost 3 bases and 5 bases, in that order; junction bases with no gene match: 7. CDR1 and CDR2 (germline): SGHRS, YFSETQ. The CDR3 runs 14 residues. As DNA, the CDR3 is TGCGCCAGCAGCTACAGGGGCAGCTCGGAGACCCAGTACTTC. Its protein is CASSYRGSSETQYF.